These 14 T cell receptor beta chains originate from one sample sequenced in a study of T-cell memory formation after mild COVID-19. From the 5' RACE reads, TCRdb called clonotypes with MiXCR, one entry per CDR3 protein. Seen here are over 450,000 distinct CDR3 sequences, about a fifth observed once, and the top ten hold approximately 12%. The material sequenced was PBMCs or a T cell subset sorted from them (not recorded which). The receptors originated from an adult woman who had mild COVID-19 (a few samples of this study predate the infection). Cell type and time point are not known.

This clonotype has a count of ten or more. The rearrangement links TRBV7-6 to TRBJ1-1; 7 bases are shared with TRBD1. Per germline, CDR1 SGHVS and CDR2 FNYEAQ. The CDR3 is 13 amino acids. The trim removed 5 bases at V and 4 bases at J, leaving 4 bases unmatched. CDR3 bases: TGTGCCAGCAGCCTTACAGGGGTCACTGAAGCTTTCTTT. This codes for CASSLTGVTEAFF.

The chain uses TRBV12-3 or TRBV12-4 and TRBJ2-3, with D uncertain. Between the trimmed V and J ends, which lost 2 bases and 5 bases, there was a span of 11 bases. The CDR3 is made up of 14 amino acids. CDR3 nucleotides: TGTGCCAGCAGTTTATTACCCGTTGAAGATACGCAGTATTTT. As protein: CASSLLPVEDTQYF.

In this sample, this clonotype turned up a few times. The CDR3 here is CASSLRESPLYEQYF. CDR3 bases: TGTGCCAGCAGCCTCCGGGAGTCCCCACTCTACGAGCAGTACTTC. This chain joins TRBV7-9 and TRBJ2-7; weak D call: TRBD2 (6 bases). From germline, CDR1 is SEHNR and CDR2 FQNEAQ (reference sequence). The V gene lost 5 bases and the J gene lost 3 bases, with 17 bases spanning the gap. This CDR3 comprises 15 residues.

The V call is TRBV19, the J call TRBJ1-1; D not certain. Germline assignment: CDR1 LNHDA and CDR2 SQIVND (reference sequence). The CDR3 length is 13 residues. V dropped 0 bases and J dropped 0 bases, with 2 bases sitting between them. The CDR3 loop reads CASSIEMNTEAFF. Written as DNA, the CDR3 is TGTGCCAGTAGTATAGAGATGAACACTGAAGCTTTCTTT.

This sequence joins TRBV30 and TRBJ2-7; possible D gene TRBD2, 6 bases. The germline V and J ends were trimmed by 0 bases and 7 bases, with 13 bases remaining between them. Per germline, CDR1 GTSNPN and CDR2 SVGIG (reference sequence). The CDR3 contains 13 residues. CDR3 sequence (DNA): TGTGCCTGGAGTGTGGGACTTTCCACTGAGCAGTACTTC. Protein: CAWSVGLSTEQYF.

This chain links TRBV7-9 with TRBJ2-7, with 8 bases matching TRBD2. The ends lost 5 bases at V and 2 bases at J; junction bases unmatched: 11. This CDR3 spans 16 amino acids. Germline V CDR1 and CDR2: SEHNR, FQNEAQ (reference sequence). Written as DNA, the CDR3 is TGTGCCAGCAGCAGCGGCGGGGGGCGGGGGCCCTACGAGCAGTACTTC. The encoded protein is CASSSGGGRGPYEQYF.

This chain joins TRBV5-4 and TRBJ2-7; 7 bases match TRBD2. There are 17 residues in the CDR3. In germline, CDR1 is SGHNT, CDR2 YYREEE (reference sequence). V lost 3 bases, J lost 4 bases, and 16 bases stayed unmatched. DNA for the CDR3: TGTGCCAGCAGCTCCTTGATCGCAGGGAGGGCGGTTTACGAGCAGTACTTC. Its translation is CASSSLIAGRAVYEQYF.

In its sample, this clonotype was seen a few times. This chain joins TRBV29-1 and TRBJ2-2; 7 nucleotides align to TRBD1. Germline V gives CDR1 SQVTM, CDR2 ANQGSEA. V dropped 4 bases and J dropped 1; count of bases not matched to a gene: 3. The CDR3 runs to 14 residues. This CDR3 is CSVGGTVNTGELFF. Written as DNA, the CDR3 is TGCAGCGTTGGGGGGACAGTGAACACCGGGGAGCTGTTTTTT.

The V gene is TRBV12-5, the J gene TRBJ2-7; 11 bases agree with TRBD2. Germline CDR1 LGHNT, CDR2 FRNRAP. Trimming cost V 2 bases and J 5 bases; bases outside gene matches: 5. This CDR3 contains 15 residues. The CDR3 here is CASGLRLAGGHEQYF. DNA of the CDR3: TGTGCTAGTGGTTTGAGGCTAGCGGGAGGCCACGAGCAGTACTTC. Supplemented by reference TRBV12-5 and TRBJ2-7, the full variable domain reads DARVTQTPRHKVTEMGQEVTMRCQPILGHNTVFWYRQTMMQGLELLAYFRNRAPLDDSGMPKDRFSAEMPDATLATLKIQPSEPRDSAVYFCASGLRLAGGHEQYFGPGTRLTVT.

V and J are TRBV12-3 or TRBV12-4 and TRBJ2-6; 9 positions match TRBD1. The CDR3 has 18 amino acids. After removal of 6 bases from V and 1 base from J, the junction contained 10 bases not matched to a gene. DNA of the CDR3: TGTGCCAGCAGAAACCCGGGACAGGGAATATCTGGGGCCAACGTCCTGACTTTC. This gives the protein CASRNPGQGISGANVLTF.

This chain uses TRBV10-3 with TRBJ2-6, with D possibly being TRBD2 (5 bases). Germline CDR1 reads ENHRY; CDR2 reads SYGVKD. Trimming stripped 0 bases from V and 0 bases from J, with 6 bases between. This CDR3 spans 16 amino acids. Written as DNA, the CDR3 is TGTGCCATCAGTGAGTCAGGGAGCTCTGGGGCCAACGTCCTGACTTTC. Amino acid sequence: CAISESGSSGANVLTF.

The rearrangement joins TRBV5-1 to TRBJ1-1; maybe TRBD1 (6 bases). This CDR3 comprises 15 residues. Per the germline V gene, CDR1 is SGHRS and CDR2 is YFSETQ. Deletions cut 4 bases from V and 4 bases from J, with 17 bases between. The DNA for the CDR3 is TGCGCCAGCAGCCAAGGCCGGGGGGCGAGCACTGAAGCTTTCTTT. It encodes CASSQGRGASTEAFF.

The chain links TRBV12-3 or TRBV12-4 to TRBJ2-3, with TRBD2 as a possible D gene (6 bases). This CDR3 is 14 amino acids long. Trimming removed 3 bases from V and 4 bases from J, with 11 bases in between. This CDR3 is CASSFGGFADTQYF. CDR3 DNA sequence: TGTGCCAGCAGTTTTGGGGGGTTTGCAGATACGCAGTATTTT.

This clonotype showed up many times. CDR3 nucleotides: TGCAGTGCTAGAGATTCCCGCAGGGACGGTGTCCCCCAGCATTTT. Protein: CSARDSRRDGVPQHF. This rearrangement joins TRBV20-1 to TRBJ1-5, with TRBD1 as a possible D gene (5 bases). V lost 0 bases and J lost 10, with 19 bases in between. CDR3 length equals 15 residues. CDR1 is DFQATT, CDR2 SNEGSKA, per germline (reference sequence).